This T cell receptor (beta chain) is from a study of T cells in Graves' hyperthyroidism and ophthalmopathy. Study-wide context: The blood sample was taken at first diagnosis, before treatment began. Regarding the study as a whole: Stable hyperthyroidism was told apart from ophthalmopathy by a model built on 13 V-J features.

Across 18 months, stable Graves' hyperthyroidism was marked by no progression to ophthalmopathy. Germline CDR1 reads SGHAT; CDR2 reads FQNNGV. Trimming removed 3 bases from V and 5 bases from J, with 9 bases in between. The CDR3 spans 13 residues. This clonotype was counted many times. Antigen: not known. Amplification targeted TCR beta CDR3 regions from RNA transcripts. First-round RT-PCR of the TCR CDR3 relied on the HTBI primer set. TCRdb re-analysed the multiplex PCR reads in MiXCR, keeping a single row per CDR3 protein. The sample lists about 290,000 distinct CDR3 sequences, around 15% occurring once.

This rearrangement joins TRBV11-2 to TRBJ2-3; D possibly corresponds to TRBD2 (6 bases). The clonotype comes from a middle-aged woman with Graves' hyperthyroidism. Material: blood. CDR3 region: CASSFSGKDTQYF. The CDR3 DNA reads TGTGCCAGCAGCTTTAGCGGAAAAGATACGCAGTATTTT.